Below, 20 T cell receptor beta chains from the same sample are listed, as sequenced in a study of CD4 T cells in relation to SARS-CoV-2 and coronaviruses. Sequencing was performed with immunoSEQ multiplex PCR; in TCRdb, only in-frame clones are kept and a portion is missing. The sample carries about 20,000 clones, about 60% recorded once. No antigens are known for them. Before the COVID-19 pandemic, during about 2011-2019, CD4+ T cells were taken from unexposed donors. After about ten days of culture, CD4+ T cells were isolated. The sample taken for sequencing was CD4+ T cells from PBMCs, cultured in vitro. The receptors were sampled from a human donor in good health.

The chain carries TRBV6-5 and TRBJ2-7; perhaps D is TRBD1 or TRBD2 (6 bases each). Trimming cost V 5 bases and J 7 bases, with 15 bases left between them. This CDR3 is 13 amino acids long. In germline, CDR1 is MNHEY, CDR2 SVGAGI. CDR3 nucleotides: TGTGCCAGCAGTCTGGGGGGCCGCGGGGAGCAGTACTTC. Translated: CASSLGGRGEQYF.

The chain uses TRBV4-3 and TRBJ1-3; D gene ambiguous. Deletions cut 4 bases from V and 0 bases from J, with 13 bases between. Germline lookup yields CDR1 LGHNA and CDR2 YSLEER. The CDR3 length is 16 residues. For the CDR3, the DNA is TGCGCCAGCAGCCCCCTCATCCCCTACTCTGGAAACACCATATATTTT. It yields the protein CASSPLIPYSGNTIYF.

V gene TRBV23-1 combines with J gene TRBJ1-1; D not resolved. TRBV23-1 is labeled an ORF, and its function is uncertain. This CDR3 comprises 14 residues. V lost 4 bases, J lost 6 bases, and 15 bases lay in between. CDR3 nucleotides: TGCGCCAGCAGTCCTGGCCTGGCCGGGGCTGAAGCTTTCTTT. Translating it yields CASSPGLAGAEAFF.

The chain couples TRBV7-9 to TRBJ2-5; the D call may be TRBD1 or TRBD2 (5 bases each). The germline gives CDR1 SEHNR, CDR2 FQNEAQ (reference sequence). This CDR3 spans 14 amino acids. Trimming cost V 5 bases and J 2 bases, with 12 bases left between them. CDR3 in DNA: TGTGCCAGCAGCCCAAGGGACGGGCAAGAGACCCAGTACTTC. It encodes CASSPRDGQETQYF.

This sequence joins TRBV19 and TRBJ1-1, with 7 bases identical to TRBD1. With V trimmed by 7 bases and J by 1 base, 9 bases remained unmatched. The length of the CDR3 is 15 residues. Germline CDR1 LNHDA, CDR2 SQIVND (reference sequence). The CDR3 loop reads CASTDPGQPNTEAFF. The CDR3, as DNA: TGTGCCAGTACTGACCCGGGACAGCCGAACACTGAAGCTTTCTTT. Variable domain in full (rest from reference TRBV19 and TRBJ1-1): DGGITQSPKYLFRKEGQNVTLSCEQNLNHDAMYWYRQDPGQGLRLIYYSQIVNDFQKGDIAEGYSVSREKKESFPLTVTSAQKNPTAFYLCASTDPGQPNTEAFFGQGTRLTVV.

This clone has a handful of counts. V usage is TRBV5-1 and J usage is TRBJ1-6, with D unclear. The germline V gene encodes CDR1 SGHRS and CDR2 YFSETQ. Trimming cost V 0 bases and J 6 bases, with 7 bases left between them. There are 14 residues in the CDR3. The CDR3 protein is CASSLEGSNSPLHF. The CDR3 nucleotides are TGCGCCAGCAGCTTGGAAGGGAGTAATTCACCCCTCCACTTT.

V is TRBV6-1 and J is TRBJ1-4, with D possibly matching TRBD1 (5 bases). With 2 bases removed from V and 8 bases from J, the gap between germline ends came to 15 bases. There are 15 residues in the CDR3. Germline V lookup: CDR1 MNHNS, CDR2 SASEGT. The CDR3 protein is CASSEMGGVREKLFF. CDR3 DNA: TGTGCCAGCAGTGAAATGGGGGGGGTAAGAGAAAAACTGTTTTTT.

The rearrangement joins TRBV7-2 to TRBJ1-5; D possibly corresponds to TRBD1 (6 bases). The length of the CDR3 is 15 residues. Germline CDR1 reads SGHTA; CDR2 reads FQGNSA. V lost 5 bases, J lost 5 bases, and 16 bases lay in between. CDR3 nucleotides: TGTGCCAGCAGCCGGGGGGGGAACAGGGATCAGCCCCAGCATTTT. Its protein is CASSRGGNRDQPQHF.

This clone was recorded a few times. J is TRBJ2-7 and V is TRBV7-2; maybe TRBD1 (5 bases). The CDR3 length is 14 residues. Trimming stripped 3 bases from V and 1 base from J, with 10 bases between. CDR1 is SGHTA, CDR2 FQGNSA, per germline. In nucleotides, the CDR3 is TGTGCCAGCAGCTTCCAGGGATATTCCTACGAGCAGTACTTC. Translated, it gives CASSFQGYSYEQYF.

Only a few counts were recorded for this clone. This sequence joins TRBV4-1 and TRBJ2-7, with TRBD2 matching 10 bases. The V gene end was trimmed by 1 base and the J gene end by 3 bases; junction bases not matched to a gene: 12. Germline CDR1 and CDR2: MGHRA and YSYEKL. The CDR3 sequence is 18 residues long. CDR3 sequence (DNA): TGCGCCAGCAGCCAAGCCTCGGCCAGGACTAGCGGTTACTACGAGCAGTACTTC. It codes for CASSQASARTSGYYEQYF.

The rearrangement links TRBV14 to TRBJ2-7; the match to TRBD1 covers 7 bases. CDR1 is SGHDN, CDR2 FVKESK, per germline. The CDR3 totals 15 residues. V gave up 5 bases and J gave up 1 base; unmatched junction bases: 8. The CDR3 protein is CASSFSGGSSYEQYF. The CDR3 DNA is TGTGCCAGCAGCTTTTCAGGGGGTTCGTCCTACGAGCAGTACTTC.

This sequence joins TRBV10-3 and TRBJ2-3, with D maybe TRBD1 (5 bases). V was pared by 7 bases and J by 2 bases, with 16 bases between. The CDR3 runs 15 residues. Germline assignment: CDR1 ENHRY and CDR2 SYGVKD. CDR3 sequence (DNA): TGTGCCATCAACCCAGGGCCTCAAACCACAGATACGCAGTATTTT. Encoded protein: CAINPGPQTTDTQYF.

The J gene is TRBJ2-3, the V gene TRBV2, with TRBD1 matching over 8 bases. V lost 5 bases and J lost 2; bases outside the gene matches: 15. From germline, CDR1 is SNHLY and CDR2 FYNNEI. The CDR3 loop spans 18 amino acids. Written as DNA, the CDR3 is TGTGCCAGCAGTTACCGGGACAGGTGGAGAGGGTCCACAGATACGCAGTATTTT. The encoded protein is CASSYRDRWRGSTDTQYF.

The chain uses TRBV7-6 and TRBJ1-2; D not certain. CDR1 and CDR2 (germline): SGHVS, FNYEAQ. With 0 bases removed from V and 3 bases from J, the gap between germline ends came to 11 bases. CDR3 length: 15 amino acids. CDR3 residues: CASSLATELDYGYTF. The CDR3 region has the DNA TGTGCCAGCAGCTTAGCGACCGAACTAGACTATGGCTACACCTTC.

The gene calls are TRBV5-4 and TRBJ2-7; a weak D match, TRBD1 (5 bases). The CDR3 runs to 14 residues. The germline CDR1 and CDR2 sequences are SGHNT and YYREEE (reference sequence). V lost 0 bases to trimming and J lost 3 bases, with 10 bases between them. CDR3 DNA: TGTGCCAGCAGCTTGGACAGGCCGAACTACGAGCAGTACTTC. This gives the protein CASSLDRPNYEQYF.

This rearrangement joins TRBV5-1 to TRBJ1-2, with unresolved D. The CDR3 has 15 residues. V lost 0 bases and J 0 bases, leaving 9 bases between the germline ends. Germline V lookup: CDR1 SGHRS, CDR2 YFSETQ. Here the CDR3 reads CASSLERSPNYGYTF. DNA of the CDR3: TGCGCCAGCAGCTTGGAAAGGTCCCCTAACTATGGCTACACCTTC.

The chain combines TRBV7-2 with TRBJ2-5, with 11 bases matching TRBD2. V dropped 3 bases and J dropped 3; count of bases not matched to a gene: 3. The CDR3 has 15 amino acids. Germline-derived CDR1 and CDR2 are SGHTA and FQGNSA. The CDR3, as DNA: TGTGCCAGCAGCTTCGTAGCGGGGGGGAAAGAGACCCAGTACTTC. Translated: CASSFVAGGKETQYF.

The V call is TRBV5-4, the J call TRBJ2-5; 8 bases align to TRBD2. The J segment lost 2 bases and the V segment lost 4 bases, leaving 4 bases of the junction unmatched. In germline, CDR1 is SGHNT, CDR2 YYREEE (reference sequence). The CDR3 is 14 residues long. The CDR3 loop is CASSIAGTQETQYF. DNA for the CDR3: TGTGCCAGCAGCATAGCGGGGACACAAGAGACCCAGTACTTC.

The chain carries TRBV5-4 and TRBJ1-6; 7 bases are shared with TRBD1. This CDR3 region has 12 residues. V lost 0 bases and J lost 18; bases outside the gene matches: 6. Germline CDR1 SGHNT, CDR2 YYREEE (reference sequence). The CDR3 nucleotides read TGTGCCAGCAGCTTGGTAGGGGGCCCCAACCACTTT. Protein sequence: CASSLVGGPNHF.

This clone has just a few counts. The chain joins TRBV3-1 (or the pseudogene TRBV3-2) to TRBJ2-5; 14 bases match TRBD2. V shed 4 bases and J 5 bases; nucleotides not matched to a gene: 9. The germline V gene has CDR1 LGHDT and CDR2 YNNKEL (reference sequence). This CDR3 is 17 amino acids long. The CDR3 DNA sequence: TGTGCCAGCAGCCCCCGGGGGACTAGCGGGGGAAGGGAGACCCAGTACTTC. Encoded protein: CASSPRGTSGGRETQYF.